This T cell receptor (beta chain) was identified during a study of shared clonotypes between healthy human individuals. Notes on the study in general: Some clonotypes were shared by all four sorted-subset donors, while others were not shared. The non-shared ones had lower generation probabilities than the shared ones.

The run depth of the assay was deep. Per the authors' pipeline: With immunoSEQ giving junction-only sequences and no quality scores, filtering differed. Profiling relied on immunoSEQ multiplex PCR, and the TCRdb table lists in-frame clones only, not all of them. V and J calls plus clone size are reproduced from that table; the DNA served to infer D and trimming. The sample includes more than 2,000,000 clones, about 92% seen only once; the top ten take around 0.15%. Details on this clone: The antigen remains unidentified.

The clonotype comes from a man younger than 35 in good health. Material: naive CD4+ T cells sorted from blood. Described subset: CD45RA+ positively selected.

Here the CDR3 DNA reads TGCGCCAGCAGCCAAGAGCCTAGCGGGAGGTACACCGGGGAGCTGTTTTTT. It encodes CASSQEPSGRYTGELFF. The genes are TRBV4-3 and TRBJ2-2, with TRBD2 identical over 11 bases. CDR1 LGHNA and CDR2 YSLEER come from the germline V gene. V lost 0 bases, J lost 3 bases, and 3 bases stayed unmatched. CDR3 length: 17 amino acids.